These 22 T cell receptor beta chains were sequenced from one sample in a study of control samples from healthy donors and cancer patients. TCRdb's copy holds only in-frame clones and misses some; the assay was immunoSEQ multiplex PCR. This sample carries about 120,000 clones, roughly 87% of them seen once, and the ten largest clones take 1.5% to 2%. Sequenced material: blood. The origin of the receptors is a man aged 18 to 35 in good health.

This clone was detected once. V gene TRBV7-2 combines with J gene TRBJ1-2, with no clear D. The CDR3 runs 14 residues. The V end was cut by 4 bases, the J end by 2 bases, with 11 bases between. Germline CDR1 and CDR2: SGHTA and FQGNSA. The DNA for the CDR3 is TGTGCCAGCAGCTCCGCTTTGAGCAACTATGGCTACACCTTC. Translated, it gives CASSSALSNYGYTF.

J is TRBJ1-5 and V is TRBV6-2 or TRBV6-3; 9 bases are shared with TRBD1. Germline trimming cut 5 bases from V and 0 bases from J; bases unmatched to any gene: 5. The CDR3 is made up of 16 amino acids. Germline CDR1 MNHEY, CDR2 SVGEGT. The CDR3 loop is CASSDPDRGSNQPQHF. CDR3 coding DNA: TGTGCCAGCAGTGACCCGGACAGGGGTAGCAATCAGCCCCAGCATTTT.

The gene calls are TRBV27 and TRBJ1-5, with D maybe TRBD1 (6 bases). V was trimmed by 1 base and J by 5 bases, leaving 6 bases between them. The germline gives CDR1 MNHEY, CDR2 SMNVEV (reference sequence). This CDR3 is 13 amino acids long. Here the CDR3 DNA reads TGTGCCAGCAGTTTATACAGGGATCAGCCCCAGCATTTT. Its translation: CASSLYRDQPQHF.

This rearrangement joins TRBV28 to TRBJ2-5; tentatively, D is TRBD2 (6 bases). V dropped 5 bases and J dropped 4 bases, with 14 bases sitting between them. Germline V gene lookup returns CDR1 MDHEN and CDR2 SYDVKM. The CDR3 runs to 14 residues. The CDR3 reads CASSIIAARETQYF. Written as DNA, the CDR3 is TGTGCCAGCAGTATAATAGCGGCCCGAGAGACCCAGTACTTC.

This clone was found once. The chain combines TRBV27 with TRBJ1-2, with D uncertain. V was cut by 7 bases and J by 5 bases, with 11 bases left in between. Germline CDR1 MNHEY, CDR2 SMNVEV (reference sequence). The CDR3 runs 12 residues. The CDR3 loop reads CASIGFPYGYTF. Here the CDR3 DNA reads TGTGCCAGCATCGGTTTTCCGTATGGCTACACCTTC.

The J gene is TRBJ1-2, the V gene TRBV30, with D possibly being TRBD1 (5 bases). Germline CDR1 is GTSNPN and CDR2 is SVGIG (reference sequence). The CDR3 is made up of 12 amino acids. Trimming removed 2 bases from V and 4 bases from J, with 8 bases in between. CDR3 sequence: CAWSPGTYGYTF. The CDR3 DNA reads as TGTGCCTGGAGTCCCGGGACCTATGGCTACACCTTC.

The chain is built from TRBV5-4 and TRBJ1-5; TRBD1 matches at 11 bases. The CDR3 has 15 residues. V lost 4 bases and J lost 6; bases outside the gene matches: 6. Germline V gives CDR1 SGHNT, CDR2 YYREEE (reference sequence). In nucleotides, the CDR3 is TGTGCCAGCAGCCGGGACAGGGGGTATCCTCAGCCCCAGCATTTT. This gives the protein CASSRDRGYPQPQHF.

The genes are TRBV30 and TRBJ1-1; 7 nucleotides line up with TRBD1. The length of the CDR3 is 14 residues. The V and J ends lost 1 base and 0 bases, in that order; junction bases with no gene match: 2. Germline-derived CDR1 and CDR2 are GTSNPN and SVGIG (reference sequence). CDR3 amino acids: CAWSGDSLNTEAFF. The CDR3 DNA reads as TGTGCCTGGAGTGGGGACAGCCTGAACACTGAAGCTTTCTTT.

Of note for this clone: At the DNA level, this CDR3 is encoded by other sequences in the same sample as well. The chain uses TRBV10-3 and TRBJ2-3; D uncertain. Looked up from germline, CDR1 is ENHRY and CDR2 is SYGVKD. V was clipped by 0 bases and J by 3 bases, with 1 base between them. CDR3 length: 12 residues. Written as DNA, the CDR3 is TGTGCCATCAGTGAGTCTACAGATACGCAGTATTTT. Protein product: CAISESTDTQYF.

The rearrangement links TRBV27 to TRBJ1-6, with D possibly TRBD1 on 6 matching bases. In germline, CDR1 is MNHEY, CDR2 SMNVEV (reference sequence). V was trimmed by 2 bases and J by 13 bases, leaving 15 bases between them. This CDR3 contains 14 residues. CDR3 region: CASSLRQGRWPLHF. CDR3 DNA: TGTGCCAGCAGTTTAAGGCAGGGGAGATGGCCCCTCCACTTT.

The chain has TRBV6-5 and TRBJ1-4, with TRBD1 matching 7 bases. V gave up 6 bases and J gave up 7 bases; unmatched junction bases: 11. The CDR3 runs to 15 residues. The germline CDR1 and CDR2 sequences are MNHEY and SVGAGI. The CDR3 is CASSAKPEGAEKLFF. The CDR3 bases are TGTGCCAGCAGCGCTAAACCCGAGGGGGCTGAAAAACTGTTTTTT.

This clone was picked up one time. V gene TRBV6-5 combines with J gene TRBJ1-5; the D gene is possibly TRBD1 (5 bases). The germline V and J ends were trimmed by 11 bases and 2 bases, with 19 bases remaining between them. Germline-derived CDR1 and CDR2 are MNHEY and SVGAGI. This CDR3 contains 15 residues. In DNA, the CDR3 is TGTGCCGGCAATACAGGAGGTCTAGGCAATCAGCCCCAGCATTTT. It specifies CAGNTGGLGNQPQHF.

This chain joins TRBV6-1 and TRBJ1-4; D is unresolved. Between the trimmed V and J ends, which lost 1 base and 8 bases, there was a span of 11 bases. The CDR3 contains 14 residues. Germline CDR1 reads MNHNS; CDR2 reads SASEGT. DNA of the CDR3: TGTGCCAGCAGTGAAGGGGGAATTGGGGAAAAACTGTTTTTT. Protein product: CASSEGGIGEKLFF.

This chain links TRBV7-2 with TRBJ2-7; D tentatively reads TRBD1 or TRBD2 (6 bases each). This CDR3 has 15 amino acids. Trimming removed 5 bases at V and 1 base at J, with 15 bases between. Germline-derived CDR1 and CDR2 are SGHTA and FQGNSA. DNA for the CDR3: TGTGCCAGCAGCCCCGGGGGCCTAGATTCCTACGAGCAGTACTTC. This encodes CASSPGGLDSYEQYF.

CDR3 sequence (DNA): TGTGCCAGCAGCCAAGCTAGTAATGAGCAGTTCTTC. It encodes CASSQASNEQFF. This chain links TRBV3-1 (or the pseudogene TRBV3-2) with TRBJ2-1; D unclear. V was pared by 1 base and J by 7 bases, with 5 bases between. Germline V lookup: CDR1 LGHDT, CDR2 YNNKEL (reference sequence). This CDR3 is 12 amino acids long.

The chain joins TRBV5-8 to TRBJ2-6, with 9 bases matching TRBD1. Germline CDR1 reads SGHTS; CDR2 reads YDEGEE. The CDR3 is 16 amino acids. The V and J ends lost 4 bases and 2 bases, in that order; junction bases with no gene match: 4. Here the CDR3 DNA reads TGTGCCAGCAGCCGGAACAGGGGGCCTGGGGCCAACGTCCTGACTTTC. It is translated as CASSRNRGPGANVLTF.

The V gene is TRBV24-1, the J gene TRBJ1-2; 7 bases are shared with TRBD1. Germline CDR1 KGHDR, CDR2 SFDVKD. This CDR3 is 14 amino acids long. V shed 4 bases and J 2 bases; nucleotides not matched to a gene: 3. The CDR3: CATSDRGQNYGYTF. CDR3 in DNA: TGTGCCACCAGTGACCGGGGACAGAACTATGGCTACACCTTC.

This chain's CDR3 is CASSRAESNQPQHF. The CDR3 coding sequence is TGTGCCAGCTCACGGGCCGAGAGCAATCAGCCCCAGCATTTT. The chain couples TRBV18 to TRBJ1-5; no clear D. This CDR3 has 14 residues. Between the trimmed V and J ends, which lost 4 bases and 1 base, there was a span of 8 bases. CDR1 is KGHSH, CDR2 LQKENI, per germline.

The chain couples TRBV27 to TRBJ2-7; 7 bases map to TRBD2. CDR1 is MNHEY and CDR2 is SMNVEV in the germline V gene (reference sequence). With V trimmed by 7 bases and J by 5 bases, 8 bases remained unmatched. This CDR3 has 13 amino acids. The CDR3 region has the DNA TGTGCCAGCACTTCGGCGGGAGTCCACGAGCAGTACTTC. Protein product: CASTSAGVHEQYF.

CDR3 amino acids: CASSQSRYEQFF. CDR3 coding DNA: TGTGCCAGCAGTCAGAGCAGGTATGAGCAGTTCTTC. The V call is TRBV27, the J call TRBJ2-1; D gene ambiguous. The CDR3 is 12 residues long. V gave up 5 bases and J gave up 8 bases, with 10 bases separating them. Per germline, CDR1 MNHEY and CDR2 SMNVEV (reference sequence).

The V gene is TRBV5-1, the J gene TRBJ2-1, with 8 bases lining up with TRBD1. Germline V gene lookup returns CDR1 SGHRS and CDR2 YFSETQ. This CDR3 is 13 amino acids long. Unmatched junction bases numbered 2, after V lost 1 base and J lost 8 bases. The DNA for the CDR3 is TGCGCCAGCAGCTTGCAGGGGGCCTATGAGCAGTTCTTC. The encoded protein is CASSLQGAYEQFF.

The chain is built from TRBV11-3 and TRBJ2-1; D gene ambiguous. Trimming removed 0 bases at V and 6 bases at J, with 9 bases between. Germline V CDR1 and CDR2: SGHNT, YENEEA. CDR3 length equals 14 residues. In DNA, the CDR3 is TGTGCCAGCAGCTTAGAGGCCAGCGTCAATGAGCAGTTCTTC. Protein: CASSLEASVNEQFF.